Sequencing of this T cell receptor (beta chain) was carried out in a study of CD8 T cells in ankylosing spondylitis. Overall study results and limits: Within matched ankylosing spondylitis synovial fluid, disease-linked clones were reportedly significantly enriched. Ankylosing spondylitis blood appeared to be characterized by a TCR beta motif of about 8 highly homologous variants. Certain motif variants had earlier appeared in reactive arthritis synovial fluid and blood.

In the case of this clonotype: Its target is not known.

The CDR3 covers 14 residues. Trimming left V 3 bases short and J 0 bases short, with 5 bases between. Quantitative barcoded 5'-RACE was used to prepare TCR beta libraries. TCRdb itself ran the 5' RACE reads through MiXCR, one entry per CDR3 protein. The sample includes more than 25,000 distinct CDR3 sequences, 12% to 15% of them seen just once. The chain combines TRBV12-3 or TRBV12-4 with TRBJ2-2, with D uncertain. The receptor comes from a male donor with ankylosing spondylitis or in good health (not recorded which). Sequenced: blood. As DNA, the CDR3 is TGTGCCAGCAGTTTCGGGCCGAACACCGGGGAGCTGTTTTTT. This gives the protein CASSFGPNTGELFF.